This T cell receptor beta chain was captured by sequencing in a study of tumor-infiltrating lymphocytes in primary liver carcinoma. Across the study: Patients were both men and women, whose ages ran from 30 to 69 years. The study, taken as a whole, reports: The difference in top-250-clone fraction between tumors and blood was significant, favoring tumors (p = 0.039).

This clonotype was detected once. Its antigen is not identified. The germline V gene has CDR1 MDHEN and CDR2 SYDVKM. The CDR3 totals 13 residues. Starting from 500 ng of total RNA, TCR beta cDNA was produced with a primer in the constant region. Slightly modified ARM-PCR served as the procedure for the TCR beta libraries. These libraries came from three rounds of nested multiplex PCR. Both of the initial two PCR rounds ran for nine to eleven cycles and employed TRBV1-TRBV30 forward primers alongside a C-beta reverse primer. TCRdb re-called the multiplex PCR reads through MiXCR, storing one row per CDR3 protein. The top ten hold about half of the sample, which has under 30,000 distinct CDR3 sequences, about three quarters seen once. Unsorted bulk tissue of about 18-32 mg yielded co-extracted RNA and DNA.

This TCR derives from a middle-aged man with primary liver carcinoma and hepatitis B virus infection. The J gene is TRBJ1-5, the V gene TRBV28; D not certain. The DNA end is a closer match to TRBJ2-3, so the J assignment may be wrong. Specimen: liver tumor tissue from sampling region 3. Documented subset: tumor region T3, left-lateral pole. The DNA for the CDR3 is TGTGCCTCCTGTTGGGTGGCCGGCCAGCCCCAGTATTTT. Residues: CASCWVAGQPQYF.